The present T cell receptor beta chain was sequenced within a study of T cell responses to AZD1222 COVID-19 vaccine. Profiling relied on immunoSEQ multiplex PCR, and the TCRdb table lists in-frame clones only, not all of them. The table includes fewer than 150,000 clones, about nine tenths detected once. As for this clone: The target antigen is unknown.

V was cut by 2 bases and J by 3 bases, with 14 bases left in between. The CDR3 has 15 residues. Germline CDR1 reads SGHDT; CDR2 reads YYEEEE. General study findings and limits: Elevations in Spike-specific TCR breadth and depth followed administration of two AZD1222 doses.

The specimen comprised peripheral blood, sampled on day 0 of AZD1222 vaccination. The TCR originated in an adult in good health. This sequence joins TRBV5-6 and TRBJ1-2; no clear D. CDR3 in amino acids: CASSFPNPWDYGYTF. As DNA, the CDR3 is TGTGCCAGCAGCTTTCCCAACCCATGGGACTATGGCTACACCTTC.